Sequencing of this T cell receptor beta chain was carried out in a study of shared clonotypes between healthy human individuals. About this clone: Its antigen is undetermined.

Study-level findings and limits: Expectations were that clonotype sharing among donors would be affected by sequencing depth. As a rule, naive subsets had a larger estimated richness than memory subsets.

Method: immunoSEQ multiplex PCR; TCRdb's copy keeps in-frame clones and lacks some. The sample records about 1.1 million clones, about 84% being singletons. Looked up from germline, CDR1 is MDHEN and CDR2 is SYDVKM. CDR3 length: 14 residues. V lost 1 base and J lost 10; bases outside the gene matches: 4. The receptor was isolated from a man in his late teens or twenties in good health. Some clones in this sample may be carry-over from other donors' samples. The chain recombines TRBV28 with TRBJ1-6, with 7 bases that match TRBD1. The sequenced material came from memory CD4+ T cells from PBMCs. As to subset: CD45RA-negative fraction. Here the CDR3 DNA reads TGTGCCAGCAGTTTATCAGGGGGAAGGTCACCCCTCCACTTT. Translated: CASSLSGGRSPLHF.